This is a list of T cell receptor beta chains from one sample in a study of blood T cell repertoires in COVID-19. The assay was immunoSEQ multiplex PCR, and TCRdb's table has in-frame clones only and misses some. The data show 250,000 or so clones, with about 90% seen just once and over 4% held by the top ten. The specimen sequenced was PBMCs or T cells enriched from blood (not recorded which). These receptors all stem from a woman aged 25 to 39 with acute COVID-19. Each CDR3 is given with its conserved first and last residue. Size values are once, few and many counts, or a class for expanded clones, and some rows have none.

size: NA
V: TRBV9
CDR3: CASSVTSGGGNIQYF

size: NA
V: TRBV18
CDR3: CASSHQVIGYPGELFF

size: NA
V: TRBV28
CDR3: CASSYTTGAAEKLFF

size: NA
V: TRBV4-1
CDR3: CASSQSGTGVPYEQYF

size: few
V: TRBV27
CDR3: CASSLSDRWATGELFF

size: NA
V: TRBV27
CDR3: CASSKGQRTDTQYF

size: NA
V: TRBV9
CDR3: CASKAGAEGNEQFF

size: NA
V: TRBV5-3
CDR3: CARSLCGREVQETQYF

size: NA
V: TRBV5-8
CDR3: CASRAGTGDLLTQYF

size: NA
V: TRBV6-2/TRBV6-3
CDR3: CASSNGLPAGGYEQYF

size: NA
V: TRBV7-9
CDR3: CASSYELAGEQYF

size: NA
V: TRBV30
CDR3: CAWSAGTGVYEQYF

size: NA
V: TRBV6-5
CDR3: CASSYKGAGNQPQHF

size: NA
V: TRBV19
CDR3: CASSPNGGLNQPQHF

size: NA
V: TRBV6-5
CDR3: CASRSGRNTEAFF

size: NA
V: TRBV29-1
CDR3: CSVGGMATNEKLFF

size: once
V: TRBV6-1
CDR3: CASSEVFGNSGNTIYF

size: NA
V: TRBV2
CDR3: CATKPGGTSTEQYF

size: NA
V: TRBV24-1
CDR3: CATSDLGQGLNTGELFF

size: once
V: TRBV5-4
CDR3: CASSAGTQYYTQYF

size: NA
V: TRBV6-6
CDR3: CACGREKLGEQYF

size: few
V: TRBV5-8
CDR3: CASSRDRGDTIYF

size: NA
V: TRBV7-3
CDR3: CASSLTGLAGGSDEQFF

size: NA
V: TRBV7-2
CDR3: CASSPYRDRGDTQYF

size: NA
V: TRBV28
CDR3: CASSPTGGGGNTIYF

size: NA
V: TRBV7-8
CDR3: CASVKFGTSRPGSPGELFF

size: NA
V: TRBV30
CDR3: CASSPNRFSGANVLTF

size: once
V: TRBV29-1
CDR3: CSGGTETNTEAFF

size: NA
V: TRBV6-1
CDR3: CASSEKSRLGREELFF

size: NA
V: TRBV7-3
CDR3: CASSPRIFTGEDTGELFF

size: NA
V: TRBV7-2
CDR3: CASSPLPGLAGRSNEQYF

size: NA
V: TRBV24-1
CDR3: CATSVGPNQPQHF

size: NA
V: TRBV19
CDR3: CASSIGQGGSEQYF

size: NA
V: TRBV19
CDR3: CASSIYGGRPYEQYF

size: once
V: TRBV6-4
CDR3: CASSEIQGHRAFF

size: once
V: TRBV9
CDR3: CASNQDSHNSPLHF

size: NA
V: TRBV3-1/TRBV3-2
CDR3: CASSLLAQGARGYTF

size: NA
V: TRBV30
CDR3: CASRRASGITGELFF

size: NA
V: TRBV12-5
CDR3: CASAPRDRAGELFF

size: NA
V: TRBV7-9
CDR3: CASSLKGWVREQFF

size: NA
V: TRBV6-1
CDR3: CASSEWQNQPQHF

size: NA
V: TRBV6-6
CDR3: CATADRAGEQYF

size: NA
V: TRBV3-1/TRBV3-2
CDR3: CASSPIAGGGPEAFF

size: NA
V: TRBV5-1
CDR3: CASSLAAAAGEGQEQFF

size: NA
V: TRBV10-3
CDR3: CAISESGQASNSPLHF

size: NA
V: TRBV27
CDR3: CASSLPPYYEQYF

size: NA
V: TRBV29-1
CDR3: CSVRWSYEQYF

size: NA
V: TRBV28
CDR3: CASSFDPQGSGPDTQYF

size: once
V: TRBV7-3
CDR3: CASSSAGNTEAFF

size: few
V: TRBV3-1/TRBV3-2
CDR3: CASSQRGTVYEQYF

size: few
V: TRBV28
CDR3: CASSAQGAGDEQFF

size: NA
V: TRBV10-3
CDR3: CAISESLDSSYEQYF

size: NA
V: TRBV7-3
CDR3: CASSSTGTSYNEQFF

size: NA
V: TRBV6-2/TRBV6-3
CDR3: CASSPYKGTYEQYF

size: once
V: TRBV19
CDR3: CASSIRTSGSSYNEQFF